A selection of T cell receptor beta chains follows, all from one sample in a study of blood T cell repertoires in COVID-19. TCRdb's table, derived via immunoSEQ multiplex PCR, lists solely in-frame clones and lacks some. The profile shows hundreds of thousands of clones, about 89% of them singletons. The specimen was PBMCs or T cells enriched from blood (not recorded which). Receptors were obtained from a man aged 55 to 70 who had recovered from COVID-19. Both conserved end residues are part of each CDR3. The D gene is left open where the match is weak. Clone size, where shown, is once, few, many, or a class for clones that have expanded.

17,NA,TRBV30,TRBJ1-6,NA,TGTGCCTGGAGTACCTCCCGTCCGCGGAGCTGGTGCCTCCCCCTCCACTTT,CAWSTSRPRSWCLPLHF
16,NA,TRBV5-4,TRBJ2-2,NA,TGTGCCAGCAGCTTGGCCGGGCGGGGTAGTATCGGGGAGCTGTTTTTT,CASSLAGRGSIGELFF
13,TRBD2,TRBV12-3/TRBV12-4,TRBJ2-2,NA,TGTGCCAGCAGTCCTACTAGCGCCGGGGAGCTGTTTTTT,CASSPTSAGELFF
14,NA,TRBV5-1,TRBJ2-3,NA,TGCGCCAGCAGCGGACAGAGTCTCGGAGATACGCAGTATTTT,CASSGQSLGDTQYF
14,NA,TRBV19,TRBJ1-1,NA,TGTGCCAGTAGTAACAGTGGGCCCGAGACTGAAGCTTTCTTT,CASSNSGPETEAFF
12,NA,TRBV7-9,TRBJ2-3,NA,TGTGCCAGCAGCTTATCTATAGATACGCAGTATTTT,CASSLSIDTQYF
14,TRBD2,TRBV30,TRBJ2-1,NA,TGTGCCTGGTCCCGGGGACTAGCAGCCAATGAGCAGTTCTTC,CAWSRGLAANEQFF
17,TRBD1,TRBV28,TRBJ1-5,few,TGTGCCAGCAGTTCCCCATCTGTGCAGGGGGGTTCTCAGCCCCAGCATTTT,CASSSPSVQGGSQPQHF
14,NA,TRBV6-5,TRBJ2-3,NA,TGTGCCAGCAGTTACTCACGGAGCACAGATACGCAGTATTTT,CASSYSRSTDTQYF
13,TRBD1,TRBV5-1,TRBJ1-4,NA,TGCGCCAGCAGTTGGACAGGGCAAGAAAAACTGTTTTTT,CASSWTGQEKLFF
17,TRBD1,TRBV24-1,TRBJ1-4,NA,TGTGCCACCAGTGATCCGGGGACAGGGGCGGCTAATGAAAAACTGTTTTTT,CATSDPGTGAANEKLFF
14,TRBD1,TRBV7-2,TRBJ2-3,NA,TGTGCCAGCAGCTTAACAGGGGGATTAGATACGCAGTATTTT,CASSLTGGLDTQYF
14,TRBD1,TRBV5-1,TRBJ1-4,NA,TGCGCCAGCTCTACAGGGGGCGAAGGTGAAAAACTGTTTTTT,CASSTGGEGEKLFF
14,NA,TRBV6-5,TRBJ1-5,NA,TGTGCCAGCAGAACGGGACACCCAAATCAGCCCCAGCATTTT,CASRTGHPNQPQHF
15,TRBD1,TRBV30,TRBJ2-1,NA,TGTGCCTGTGACCCCGGGACAGCCTCTTACAATGAGCAGTTCTTC,CACDPGTASYNEQFF
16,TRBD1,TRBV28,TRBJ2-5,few,TGTGCCAGCAGGTCAAAGAAGGGGACAGAGACGGAGACCCAGTACTTC,CASRSKKGTETETQYF
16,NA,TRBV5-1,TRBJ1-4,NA,TGCGCCAGCAGCGAGAGGACAGTTGAATTAAATGAAAAACTGTTTTTT,CASSERTVELNEKLFF